The clone carrying this T cell receptor beta chain was seen ten or more times. The antigen is undetermined. These data originate in a study of identical twins. A universal primer site arose from template switching, and cDNA bore unique molecular identifiers. TCRdb called the 5' RACE reads again in MiXCR, with one record for every CDR3 protein. Counted here are hundreds of thousands of distinct CDR3 sequences, 8% to 9% occurring once; the ten biggest clones make up more than 0.75%. Study-wide findings and caveats: Fewer insertions characterized abundant cord blood beta clonotypes, whereas memory repertoires showed none. Beta out-of-frame sequences showed weaker excess twin sharing.

Germline CDR1 is SGHRS and CDR2 is YFSETQ. This CDR3 comprises 12 residues. Trimming shortened V by 1 base and J by 5 bases, and 6 bases separated the two germline ends. These sequences were also reported in another study, on yellow fever vaccine responses in identical twins.

Input material: PBMCs. The receptor was isolated from a young woman in good health. The chain carries TRBV5-1 and TRBJ2-5; D ambiguous. The CDR3 nucleotides are TGCGCCAGCAGCTTGAGTTGGGAGACCCAGTACTTC. It codes for CASSLSWETQYF.